The rows below give T cell receptor beta chains drawn from one sample of a study of T cell changes during pregnancy in multiple sclerosis. Method: immunoSEQ multiplex PCR; TCRdb's copy keeps in-frame clones and lacks some. This sample has 69,000 or so clones; 85% to 95% occur once, and the top ten carry under 2%. Source: peripheral blood, taken in the third trimester of pregnancy. Receptors originate from a female donor in good health, enrolled as a control in a pregnancy study. Both conserved end residues are part of each CDR3. A D gene is named only where the DNA matches it firmly. Clone size, where shown, is once, few, many, or a class for clones that have expanded.

v_gene	j_gene	abundance	d_gene	CDR3nt	CDR3aa
TRBV25-1	TRBJ2-1	-	-	TGTGCCAGCAGTGCAACTAGCCTATTCGACCGTGAGCAGTTCTTC	CASSATSLFDREQFF
TRBV7-2	TRBJ2-7	-	TRBD1	TGTGCCAGCAGCTTACGAGGACAGGGCGGGAACGAGCAGTACTTC	CASSLRGQGGNEQYF
TRBV28	TRBJ2-1	-	TRBD2	TGTGCCAGCAGTTTAAGTTCACTAGCGGGAGGGCGGGAGCAGTTCTTC	CASSLSSLAGGREQFF
TRBV30	TRBJ2-7	-	TRBD2	TGTGCCTGGAGTGGAGCGGGAGTTCTCTACGAGCAGTACTTC	CAWSGAGVLYEQYF
TRBV10-2	TRBJ2-3	-	TRBD2	TGCGCCAGCAGACTAGCGGGCACAGATACGCAGTATTTT	CASRLAGTDTQYF
TRBV11-2	TRBJ2-7	-	TRBD2	TGTGCCAGCAGCTTAAGGGGGACTAGCTCCAACGAGCAGTACTTC	CASSLRGTSSNEQYF
TRBV27	TRBJ1-5	-	TRBD1	TGTGCCAGCAGCGGGGGGACAGGGCAGTTGCAGCCCCAGCATTTT	CASSGGTGQLQPQHF
TRBV11-3	TRBJ2-5	once	-	TGTGCCAGCAGCTTAAACAGCAAAGAGACCCAGTACTTC	CASSLNSKETQYF
TRBV11-2	TRBJ1-2	-	-	TGTGCCAGCAGCTTAGTACAGGGAACTAACTATGGCTACACCTTC	CASSLVQGTNYGYTF
TRBV18	TRBJ2-7	once	-	TGTGCCAGCTCCCAGGCCACCTACGAGCAGTACTTC	CASSQATYEQYF
TRBV5-8	TRBJ2-5	-	TRBD2	TGTGCCAGCAGCTTGGGACTAGCGGGGGCGTACCAAGAGACCCAGTACTTC	CASSLGLAGAYQETQYF
TRBV10-2	TRBJ2-1	-	TRBD2	TGCGCCAGCAGGCCGACTAGCGGGAGCAATGAGCAGTTCTTC	CASRPTSGSNEQFF
TRBV9	TRBJ2-7	-	-	TGTGCCAGCAGCGTAGCCGGGTCCGGCTGGGAGCAGTACTTC	CASSVAGSGWEQYF
TRBV30	TRBJ2-7	-	TRBD2	TGTGCCTGGAGTGTCTCAACGTCGGGTAGCGGGATTTTATACGAGCAGTACTTC	CAWSVSTSGSGILYEQYF
TRBV30	TRBJ2-1	-	TRBD1	TGTGCCTGGAGTCGACCCGGGACAGGTATCTCCTACAATGAGCAGTTCTTC	CAWSRPGTGISYNEQFF
TRBV7-3	TRBJ2-1	-	TRBD2	TGTGCCAGCAGCCCGGGACTAGCCCTCAATGAGCAGTTCTTC	CASSPGLALNEQFF
TRBV7-3	TRBJ2-2	-	-	TGTGCCAGCAGCCCCCAGGAGGTCGGGGAGCTGTTTTTT	CASSPQEVGELFF